This is a list of T cell receptor beta chains from one sample in a study of spatial heterogeneity in lung cancer. TCRdb independently ran MiXCR on the 5' RACE reads; one entry per CDR3 protein. The profile shows around 100,000 distinct CDR3 sequences, 10% to 13% of them singletons. This specimen was PBMCs, taken at follow-up. These receptor sequences come from a female donor with early-stage non-small cell lung cancer. Both conserved end residues are part of each CDR3. A D gene is named only where the DNA matches it firmly. Only part of the rows carry a size: once, few, many, or a class if the clone is expanded.

J gene | clone size | D gene | V gene | CDR3 DNA | CDR3 protein
TRBJ1-1 | NA | NA | TRBV6-1 | TGTGCCAGCAGTGTAAGGGGAAGCACTGAAGCTTTCTTT | CASSVRGSTEAFF
TRBJ1-1 | many | NA | TRBV13 | TGTGCCAGCAGCTGGGGAAAGATAGCTTTCTTT | CASSWGKIAFF
TRBJ2-1 | NA | TRBD2 | TRBV11-3 | TGTGCCAGCAGCTCACAAGCGGGAGGGATCTCCTACAATGAGCAGTTCTTC | CASSSQAGGISYNEQFF
TRBJ2-3 | NA | TRBD2 | TRBV28 | TGTGCCAGCAGTAAACGGGTACTAGCGGCAGATACGCAGTATTTT | CASSKRVLAADTQYF
TRBJ2-2 | NA | NA | TRBV9 | TGTGCCAGCAGCTCGAACCGGCGAGCCGCCACGAACACCGGGGAGCTGTTTTTT | CASSSNRRAATNTGELFF
TRBJ2-5 | many | TRBD1 | TRBV29-1 | TGCAGCGTGGACAGGGGGCGCGGGACCCAGTACTTC | CSVDRGRGTQYF
TRBJ1-2 | NA | TRBD1 | TRBV6-2/TRBV6-3 | TGTGCCAGCAAAGGACAGGCAGCTAACTATGGCTACACCTTC | CASKGQAANYGYTF
TRBJ1-5 | NA | NA | TRBV28 | TGTGCCAGCAACCGAGCGGGGCGGAATCAGCCCCAGCATTTT | CASNRAGRNQPQHF
TRBJ1-5 | many | NA | TRBV28 | TGTGCCAGCAATAGAAATAGCAATCAGCCCCAGCATTTT | CASNRNSNQPQHF
TRBJ2-2 | few | NA | TRBV3-1 | TGTGCCAGCGGGCAGACGGAGCTGTTTTTT | CASGQTELFF
TRBJ2-1 | many | TRBD1 | TRBV6-5 | TGTGCCAGCAGTTCAACGACAGGGCGCCAATATGAGCAGTTCTTC | CASSSTTGRQYEQFF
TRBJ1-1 | NA | NA | TRBV29-1 | TGCAGCTCACGGGAGGGGAGCAACACTGAAGCTTTCTTT | CSSREGSNTEAFF
TRBJ1-1 | NA | NA | TRBV4-2 | TGTGCCAGCAGCCAGGTGGGGGGACCTGAAGCTTTCTTT | CASSQVGGPEAFF
TRBJ1-2 | many | NA | TRBV29-1 | TGCAGCGCGGGAGAAACAGGCTATGGCTACACCTTC | CSAGETGYGYTF
TRBJ1-3 | few | NA | TRBV6-5 | TGTGCCAGCACCAAACTACGGGATGACTACTCTGGAAACACCATATATTTT | CASTKLRDDYSGNTIYF
TRBJ1-2 | many | NA | TRBV12-3/TRBV12-4 | TGTGCCACTAACGGGCCTTTTGCCTATGGCTACACCTTC | CATNGPFAYGYTF
TRBJ2-1 | few | TRBD2 | TRBV11-2 | TGTGCCAGCACGAAGAATAGCGGGAGGGCCGTCGGTGAGCAGTTCTTC | CASTKNSGRAVGEQFF
TRBJ2-5 | NA | NA | TRBV24-1 | TGTGCCACCAGTGATGCGGCAGGGCATCCGGAGACCCAGTACTTC | CATSDAAGHPETQYF
TRBJ2-1 | NA | TRBD1 | TRBV29-1 | TGCAGCGTTGCGGGACAGGGATTCGATGAGCAGTTCTTC | CSVAGQGFDEQFF
TRBJ2-7 | few | TRBD2 | TRBV5-5 | TGTGCCAGCAGCCGGTTAGCGGGAGGGCCCAACTACGAGCAGTACTTC | CASSRLAGGPNYEQYF
TRBJ2-7 | NA | NA | TRBV19 | TGTGCCAGTAGTATAGGAGGGGACTACGAGCAGTACTTC | CASSIGGDYEQYF
TRBJ2-3 | NA | NA | TRBV20-1 | TGCAGTGCAAGACTTAGAGCCCTCTTAGATACGCAGTATTTT | CSARLRALLDTQYF
TRBJ2-7 | few | NA | TRBV7-2 | TGTGCCAGCAGCTATACCGGGGACACGCAGCAGTACTTC | CASSYTGDTQQYF
TRBJ2-7 | NA | TRBD2 | TRBV28 | TGTGCCAGCTCGCTTGGGACTAGCGGGAGGAGCCACGAGCAGTACTTC | CASSLGTSGRSHEQYF
TRBJ2-3 | few | NA | TRBV24-1 | TGTGCCACCAGTGAGTGGTCAGGGAGCACAGATACGCAGTATTTT | CATSEWSGSTDTQYF
TRBJ2-5 | NA | TRBD1 | TRBV6-2/TRBV6-3 | TGTGCCAGCACTTCCTCCGGGACAGGGTGGCGAGAGACCCAGTACTTC | CASTSSGTGWRETQYF
TRBJ2-2 | few | NA | TRBV7-2 | TGTGCCAGCATCACTTATAAGCCCAGTCCGGCCGGGGAGCTGTTTTTT | CASITYKPSPAGELFF
TRBJ2-1 | few | TRBD2 | TRBV24-1 | TGTGCCACCCGCGGGAGCGCGGCGGAGCAGTTCTTC | CATRGSAAEQFF
TRBJ2-7 | NA | NA | TRBV2 | TGTGCCAGCACCTCACAGGGCTACGAGCAGTACTTC | CASTSQGYEQYF
TRBJ2-1 | few | NA | TRBV7-3 | TGTGCCAGCAGCAGAAGAGCAGGGCCCAGCTCCTACAATGAGCAGTTCTTC | CASSRRAGPSSYNEQFF
TRBJ2-1 | few | TRBD1 | TRBV29-1 | TGCAGCGTTGTATGGTGGGGACAGTACAATGAGCAGTTCTTC | CSVVWWGQYNEQFF
TRBJ2-3 | many | NA | TRBV11-2 | TGTGCCAGCAGATCTTCGACGGGGGTGACGCAGTATTTT | CASRSSTGVTQYF
TRBJ2-7 | many | NA | TRBV20-1 | TGCAGTGCTAGAGATCGGGGGCCCAAGTACGAGCAGTACTTC | CSARDRGPKYEQYF
TRBJ2-1 | few | NA | TRBV15 | TGTGCCACCAGCAGAGATGGTCTCGGACTTGGCCACAATGAGCAGTTCTTC | CATSRDGLGLGHNEQFF
TRBJ1-4 | NA | NA | TRBV16 | TGTGCCAGCAGCCGCAACCCTAGGGGAAATGAAAAACTGTTTTTT | CASSRNPRGNEKLFF
TRBJ1-3 | many | NA | TRBV18 | TGTGCCAGCTCACCAGGAACAGGGCAGTCCGCTGGAAACACCATATATTTT | CASSPGTGQSAGNTIYF
TRBJ1-2 | few | NA | TRBV6-5 | TGTGCCAGCAGTTTACAGGGAAGCTATGGCTACACCTTC | CASSLQGSYGYTF
TRBJ2-1 | many | TRBD1 | TRBV6-1 | TGTGCCAGCAGACCTACAGGGGGCGTGGGCTACAATGAGCAGTTCTTC | CASRPTGGVGYNEQFF
TRBJ2-5 | NA | NA | TRBV4-1 | TGCGCCAGCAGCCCGTGGGCATTAGAGACCCAGTACTTC | CASSPWALETQYF
TRBJ1-1 | NA | NA | TRBV6-1 | TGTGCCAGCCTTATGCTGGTGAACACTGAAGCTTTCTTT | CASLMLVNTEAFF
TRBJ2-3 | NA | TRBD2 | TRBV10-2 | TGCGCCAGCAAGGAGACTAGCGGGAGCGCAGATACGCAGTATTTT | CASKETSGSADTQYF
TRBJ1-2 | NA | NA | TRBV20-1 | TGCAGTGCTAGAGATTCGACAGGCGCGACGTATGGCTACACCTTC | CSARDSTGATYGYTF
TRBJ2-1 | NA | TRBD2 | TRBV10-3 | TGTGCCATCAGTCCGGGACTACCGGACAATGAGCAGTTCTTC | CAISPGLPDNEQFF
TRBJ2-1 | NA | NA | TRBV11-2 | TGTGCCAGCAGCTTATCAGATCGTGAGCAGTTCTTC | CASSLSDREQFF
TRBJ1-6 | NA | TRBD1 | TRBV28 | TGTGCCAGCAGTTTGGGGCCAGGGGGTAATTCACCCCTCCACTTT | CASSLGPGGNSPLHF
TRBJ2-3 | NA | NA | TRBV2 | TGTGCCAGCAGTGAATCGGCGGGACGACGCACAGATACGCAGTATTTT | CASSESAGRRTDTQYF
TRBJ2-1 | NA | TRBD2 | TRBV7-2 | TGTGCCAGCAGCGCGGGACTATACAATGAGCAGTTCTTC | CASSAGLYNEQFF
TRBJ1-2 | NA | NA | TRBV12-3/TRBV12-4 | TGTGCCAGCAGCCAAGGACAGTACTATGGCTACACCTTC | CASSQGQYYGYTF
TRBJ2-7 | NA | TRBD1 | TRBV28 | TGTGCCAGCAGTTTGACAGGGGGCTTAACCTACGAGCAGTACTTC | CASSLTGGLTYEQYF
TRBJ1-2 | few | NA | TRBV5-5 | TGTGCCAGCAGCTTGCGCGGAGACTATGGCTACACCTTC | CASSLRGDYGYTF
TRBJ2-2 | NA | TRBD2 | TRBV12-3/TRBV12-4 | TGTGCCAGCAAGGGGACTAGCGGGAGACCCGGGGAGCTGTTTTTT | CASKGTSGRPGELFF
TRBJ2-3 | few | NA | TRBV6-1 | TGTGCCAGCAGTCGGGCAGGGATTGCAGATACGCAGTATTTT | CASSRAGIADTQYF
TRBJ2-6 | few | NA | TRBV7-2 | TGTGCCAGCAGCTTACGGTCTGCTGGGGCCAACGTCCTGACTTTC | CASSLRSAGANVLTF
TRBJ1-5 | few | NA | TRBV6-2/TRBV6-3 | TGTGCCAGCAGGAGGCCCTTTAGCAATCAGCCCCAGCATTTT | CASRRPFSNQPQHF